This T cell receptor (beta chain) was observed in a study of cytomegalovirus exposure and HLA in healthy donors. Comments on this clone: Antigen specificity is unknown.

Findings of the study overall: TCR beta chains numbering more than 150 were designated cytomegalovirus-associated.

PCR used 60 Vbeta primers and 13 Jbeta primers. Repertoires were generated with immunoSEQ multiplex PCR, while TCRdb's copy carries only in-frame clones and drops some. The top ten hold under 2% of the sample, which has some 180,000 clones, 70% to 80% seen once. The V and J ends lost 3 bases and 6 bases, in that order; junction bases with no gene match: 10. The CDR3 runs to 15 residues. Germline V gives CDR1 SNHLY, CDR2 FYNNEI. The chain carries TRBV2 and TRBJ2-7; 8 positions match TRBD2. The sequence was obtained from a young man in good health and CMV-seronegative. Sequenced: PBMCs. The CDR3 region has the DNA TGTGCCAGCAGTGACCCCTCGGGACTAGTCGGCGAGCAGTACTTC. Amino acid sequence: CASSDPSGLVGEQYF. Using reference TRBV2 and TRBJ2-7 for the parts outside the CDR3, the full variable domain is EPEVTQTPSHQVTQMGQEVILRCVPISNHLYFYWYRQILGQKVEFLVSFYNNEISEKSEIFDDQFSVERPDGSNFTLKIRSTKLEDSAMYFCASSDPSGLVGEQYFGPGTRLTVT.